The present entry profiles one TCR beta chain with its context. Antigen unknown. These data originate in a study of CD8 T cells in ankylosing spondylitis. Whole-study results and caveats: Characteristic, it appeared, of ankylosing spondylitis blood was a TCR beta motif of eight highly homologous variants.

TCRdb used MiXCR to reprocess the 5' RACE reads, holding one entry per CDR3 protein. The repertoire holds roughly 180,000 distinct CDR3 sequences, more than 9% seen once, with about 27% in the top ten. Source material: blood, either unsorted or a sorted T cell fraction (not recorded which). The receptor's source is a male donor with ankylosing spondylitis or in good health (not recorded which).

As DNA, the CDR3 is TGTGCCAGCTCACCCTCGGACAGGGTCGGTTCACCCCTCCACTTT. It yields the protein CASSPSDRVGSPLHF. This chain joins TRBV18 and TRBJ1-6; 8 positions agree with TRBD1. J lost 9 bases, V lost 3 bases, and 7 bases had no gene match. This CDR3 contains 15 residues. The V gene's germline CDR1 is KGHSH and CDR2 LQKENI.